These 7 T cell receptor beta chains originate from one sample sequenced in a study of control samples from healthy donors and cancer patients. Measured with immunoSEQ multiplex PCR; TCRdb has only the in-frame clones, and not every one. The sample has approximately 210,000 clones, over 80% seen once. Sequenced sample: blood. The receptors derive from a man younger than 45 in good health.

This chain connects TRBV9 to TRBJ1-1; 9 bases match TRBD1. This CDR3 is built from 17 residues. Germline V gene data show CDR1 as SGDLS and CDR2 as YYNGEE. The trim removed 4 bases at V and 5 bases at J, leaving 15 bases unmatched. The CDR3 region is CASSPHDPGTGLTEAFF. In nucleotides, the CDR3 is TGTGCCAGCAGCCCCCATGACCCCGGGACAGGGTTGACTGAAGCTTTCTTT.

CDR3 bases: TGTGCCAGCGAAAGGACAGGGAGCTATGAGACCCAGTACTTC. This translates into CASERTGSYETQYF. This chain links TRBV6-5 with TRBJ2-5; 8 bases fit TRBD1. Germline lookup yields CDR1 MNHEY and CDR2 SVGAGI. V shed 8 bases, J shed 5 bases, and the junction held 10 bases outside the gene matches. There are 14 residues in the CDR3.

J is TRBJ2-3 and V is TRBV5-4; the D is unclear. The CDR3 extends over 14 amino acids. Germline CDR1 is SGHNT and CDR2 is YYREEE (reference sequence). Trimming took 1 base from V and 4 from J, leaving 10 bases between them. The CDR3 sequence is CASSLSLAPDTQYF. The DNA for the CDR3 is TGTGCCAGCAGCTTGTCCCTTGCCCCAGATACGCAGTATTTT.

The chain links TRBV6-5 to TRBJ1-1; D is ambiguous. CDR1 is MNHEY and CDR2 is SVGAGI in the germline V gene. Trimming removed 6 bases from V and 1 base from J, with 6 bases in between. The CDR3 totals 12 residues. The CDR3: CASRAGNTEAFF. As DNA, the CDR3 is TGTGCCAGCAGGGCGGGGAACACTGAAGCTTTCTTT.

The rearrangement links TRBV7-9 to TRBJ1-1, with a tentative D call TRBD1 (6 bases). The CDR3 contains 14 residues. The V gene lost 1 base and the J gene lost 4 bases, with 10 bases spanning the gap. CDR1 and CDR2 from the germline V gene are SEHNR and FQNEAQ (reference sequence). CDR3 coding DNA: TGTGCCAGCAGCTTAGGAGGACAGCTCACTGAAGCTTTCTTT. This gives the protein CASSLGGQLTEAFF.

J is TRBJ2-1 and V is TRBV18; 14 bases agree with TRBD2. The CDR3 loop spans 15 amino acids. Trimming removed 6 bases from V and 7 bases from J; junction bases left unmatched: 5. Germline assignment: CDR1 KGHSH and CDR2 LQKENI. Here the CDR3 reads CASSRTSGGPNEQFF. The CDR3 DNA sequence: TGTGCCAGCTCGCGGACTAGCGGGGGGCCTAATGAGCAGTTCTTC.

The CDR3 region is CASGLGSLEDTIYF. CDR3 bases: TGTGCTAGTGGTTTGGGGAGCCTGGAGGACACCATATATTTT. The V gene is TRBV12-5, the J gene TRBJ1-3; no reliable D call. Deletions cut 1 base from V and 8 bases from J, with 12 bases between. The CDR3 has 14 amino acids. CDR1 is LGHNT and CDR2 is FRNRAP in the germline V gene. Variable domain in full (rest from reference TRBV12-5 and TRBJ1-3): DARVTQTPRHKVTEMGQEVTMRCQPILGHNTVFWYRQTMMQGLELLAYFRNRAPLDDSGMPKDRFSAEMPDATLATLKIQPSEPRDSAVYFCASGLGSLEDTIYFGEGSWLTVV.